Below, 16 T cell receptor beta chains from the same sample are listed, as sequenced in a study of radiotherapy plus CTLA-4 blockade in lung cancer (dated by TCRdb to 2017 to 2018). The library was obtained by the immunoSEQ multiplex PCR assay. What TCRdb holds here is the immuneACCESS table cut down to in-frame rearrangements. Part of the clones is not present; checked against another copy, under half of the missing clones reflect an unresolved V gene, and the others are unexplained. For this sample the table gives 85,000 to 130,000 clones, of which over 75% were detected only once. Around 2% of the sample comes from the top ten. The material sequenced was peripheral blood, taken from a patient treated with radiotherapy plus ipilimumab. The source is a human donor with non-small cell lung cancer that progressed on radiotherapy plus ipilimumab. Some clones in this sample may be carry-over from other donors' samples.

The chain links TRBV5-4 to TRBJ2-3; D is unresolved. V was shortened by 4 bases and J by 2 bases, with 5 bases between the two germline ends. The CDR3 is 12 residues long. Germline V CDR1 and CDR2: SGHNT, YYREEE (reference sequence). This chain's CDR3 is CASSQYTDTQYF. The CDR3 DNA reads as TGTGCCAGCAGCCAATACACAGATACGCAGTATTTT.

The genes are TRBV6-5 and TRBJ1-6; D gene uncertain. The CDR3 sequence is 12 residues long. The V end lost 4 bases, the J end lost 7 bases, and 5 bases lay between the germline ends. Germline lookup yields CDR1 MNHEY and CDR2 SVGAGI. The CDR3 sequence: CASSFLNSPLHF. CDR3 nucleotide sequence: TGTGCCAGCAGTTTCCTAAATTCACCCCTCCACTTT.

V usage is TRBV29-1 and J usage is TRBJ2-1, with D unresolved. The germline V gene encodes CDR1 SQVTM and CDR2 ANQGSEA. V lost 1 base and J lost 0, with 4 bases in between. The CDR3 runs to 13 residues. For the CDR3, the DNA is TGCAGCGTTGAAGTGCACTCCTACAATGAGCAGTTCTTC. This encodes CSVEVHSYNEQFF.

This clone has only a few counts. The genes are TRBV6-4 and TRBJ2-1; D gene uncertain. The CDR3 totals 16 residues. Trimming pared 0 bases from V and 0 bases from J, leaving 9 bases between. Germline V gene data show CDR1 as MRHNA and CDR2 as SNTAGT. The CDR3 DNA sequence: TGTGCCAGCAGTGACTCGGCAAGAAGCTCCTACAATGAGCAGTTCTTC. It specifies CASSDSARSSYNEQFF.

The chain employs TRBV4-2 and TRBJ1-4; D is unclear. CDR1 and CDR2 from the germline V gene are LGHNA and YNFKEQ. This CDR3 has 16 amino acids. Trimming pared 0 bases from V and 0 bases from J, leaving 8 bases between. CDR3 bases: TGTGCCAGCAGCCAAGATACGGTTGCAACTAATGAAAAACTGTTTTTT. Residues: CASSQDTVATNEKLFF.

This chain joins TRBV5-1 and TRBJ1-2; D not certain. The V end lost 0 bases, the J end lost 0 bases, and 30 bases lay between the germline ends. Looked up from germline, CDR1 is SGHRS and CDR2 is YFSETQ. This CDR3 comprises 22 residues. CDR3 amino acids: CASSLGGTGSPRGSLTNYGYTF. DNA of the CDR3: TGCGCCAGCAGCTTGGGGGGAACCGGGAGCCCACGGGGTTCCCTAACTAACTATGGCTACACCTTC.

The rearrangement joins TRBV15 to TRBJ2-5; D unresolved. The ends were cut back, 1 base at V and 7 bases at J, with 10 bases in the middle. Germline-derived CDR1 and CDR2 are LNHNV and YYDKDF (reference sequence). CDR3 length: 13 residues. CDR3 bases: TGTGCCACCAGCAGAGTAACTCCCAGGACCCAGTACTTC. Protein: CATSRVTPRTQYF.

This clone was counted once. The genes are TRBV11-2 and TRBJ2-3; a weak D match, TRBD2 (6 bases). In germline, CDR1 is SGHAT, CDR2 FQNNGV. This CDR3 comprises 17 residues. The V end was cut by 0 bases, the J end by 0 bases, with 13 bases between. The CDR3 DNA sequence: TGTGCCAGCAGCTTAGATCTATTGGCGGGGAGCACAGATACGCAGTATTTT. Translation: CASSLDLLAGSTDTQYF.

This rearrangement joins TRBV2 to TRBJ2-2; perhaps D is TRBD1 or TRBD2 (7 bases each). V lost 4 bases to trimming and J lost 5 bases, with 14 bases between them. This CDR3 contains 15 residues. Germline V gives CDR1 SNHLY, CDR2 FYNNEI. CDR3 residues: CASSVFRGGTGELFF. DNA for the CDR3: TGTGCCAGCAGTGTGTTCAGGGGGGGAACCGGGGAGCTGTTTTTT.

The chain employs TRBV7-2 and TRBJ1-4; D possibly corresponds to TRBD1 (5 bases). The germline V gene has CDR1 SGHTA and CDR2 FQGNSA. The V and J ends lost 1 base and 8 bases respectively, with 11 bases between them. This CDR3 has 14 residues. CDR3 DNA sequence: TGTGCCAGCAGCTTAGTGGGGGGACGGGAAAAACTGTTTTTT. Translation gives CASSLVGGREKLFF.

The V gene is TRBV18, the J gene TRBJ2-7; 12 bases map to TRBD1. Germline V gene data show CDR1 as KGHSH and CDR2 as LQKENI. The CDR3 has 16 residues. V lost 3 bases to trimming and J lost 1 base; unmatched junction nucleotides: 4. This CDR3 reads CASSPLGQGASYEQYF. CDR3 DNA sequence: TGTGCCAGCTCACCCCTGGGACAGGGGGCGTCCTACGAGCAGTACTTC. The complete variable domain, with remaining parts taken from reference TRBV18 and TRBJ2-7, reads NAGVMQNPRHLVRRRGQEARLRCSPMKGHSHVYWYRQLPEEGLKFMVYLQKENIIDESGMPKERFSAEFPKEGPSILRIQQVVRGDSAAYFCASSPLGQGASYEQYFGPGTRLTVT.

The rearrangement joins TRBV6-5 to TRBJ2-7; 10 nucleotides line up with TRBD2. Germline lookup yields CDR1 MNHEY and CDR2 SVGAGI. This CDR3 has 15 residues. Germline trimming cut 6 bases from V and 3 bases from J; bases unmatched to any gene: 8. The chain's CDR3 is CASSSDRLAGYEQYF. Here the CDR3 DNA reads TGTGCCAGCAGCTCAGATAGACTAGCGGGCTACGAGCAGTACTTC.

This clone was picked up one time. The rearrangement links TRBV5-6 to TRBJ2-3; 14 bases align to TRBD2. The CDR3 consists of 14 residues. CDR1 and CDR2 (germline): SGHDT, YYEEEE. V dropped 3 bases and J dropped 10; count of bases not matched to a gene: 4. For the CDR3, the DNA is TGTGCCAGCAGCTCGACTAGCGGGGGGGCTCCGCAGTATTTT. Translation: CASSSTSGGAPQYF.

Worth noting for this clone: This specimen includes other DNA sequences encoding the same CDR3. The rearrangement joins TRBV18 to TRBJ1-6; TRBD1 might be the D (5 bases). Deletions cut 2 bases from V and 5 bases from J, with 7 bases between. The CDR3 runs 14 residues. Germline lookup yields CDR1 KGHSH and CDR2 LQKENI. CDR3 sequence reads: CASSPSGNNSPLHF. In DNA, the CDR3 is TGTGCCAGCTCACCATCAGGGAATAATTCACCCCTCCACTTT.

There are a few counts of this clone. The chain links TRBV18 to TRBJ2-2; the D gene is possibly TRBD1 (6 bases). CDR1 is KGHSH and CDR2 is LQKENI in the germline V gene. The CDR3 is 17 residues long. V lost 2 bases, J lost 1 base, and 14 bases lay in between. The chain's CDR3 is CASSPSYRELNTGELFF. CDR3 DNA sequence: TGTGCCAGCTCACCATCCTACAGGGAACTGAACACCGGGGAGCTGTTTTTT.

In DNA form, the CDR3 reads TGCGCCAGCAGCCTGGCAGGCGTAAACACCATATATTTT. Translating gives CASSLAGVNTIYF. This chain joins TRBV4-3 and TRBJ1-3; no firm D call. Trimming shortened V by 4 bases and J by 6 bases, and 10 bases separated the two germline ends. Per the germline V gene, CDR1 is LGHNA and CDR2 is YSLEER. CDR3 size: 13 residues.